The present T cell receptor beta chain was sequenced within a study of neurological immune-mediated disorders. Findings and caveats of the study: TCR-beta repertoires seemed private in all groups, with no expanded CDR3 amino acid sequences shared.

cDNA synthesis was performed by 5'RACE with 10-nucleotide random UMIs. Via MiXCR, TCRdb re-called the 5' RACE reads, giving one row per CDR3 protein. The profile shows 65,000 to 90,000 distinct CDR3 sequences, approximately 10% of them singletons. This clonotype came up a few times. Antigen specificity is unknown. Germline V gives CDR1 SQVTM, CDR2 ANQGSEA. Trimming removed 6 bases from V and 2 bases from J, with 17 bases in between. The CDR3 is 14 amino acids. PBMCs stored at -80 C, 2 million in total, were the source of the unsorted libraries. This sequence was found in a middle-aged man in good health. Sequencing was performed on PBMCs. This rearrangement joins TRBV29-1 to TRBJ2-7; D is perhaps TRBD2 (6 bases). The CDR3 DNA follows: TGCAGCGTCGCTCTAGCGTATAATACCTACGAGCAGTACTTC. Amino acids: CSVALAYNTYEQYF.